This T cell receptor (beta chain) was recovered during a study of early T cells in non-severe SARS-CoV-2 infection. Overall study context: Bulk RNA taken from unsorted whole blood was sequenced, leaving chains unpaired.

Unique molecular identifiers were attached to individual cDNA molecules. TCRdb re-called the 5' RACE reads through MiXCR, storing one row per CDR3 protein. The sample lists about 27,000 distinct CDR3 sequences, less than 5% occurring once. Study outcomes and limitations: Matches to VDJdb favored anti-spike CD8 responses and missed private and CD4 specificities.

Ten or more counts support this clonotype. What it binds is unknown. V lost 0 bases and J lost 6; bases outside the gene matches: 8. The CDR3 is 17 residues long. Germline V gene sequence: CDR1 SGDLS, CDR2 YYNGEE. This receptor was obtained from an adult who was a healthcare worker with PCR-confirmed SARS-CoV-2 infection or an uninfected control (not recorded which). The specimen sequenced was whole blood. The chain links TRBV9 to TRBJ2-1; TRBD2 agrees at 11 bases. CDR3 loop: CASSVDSGRASFNEQFF. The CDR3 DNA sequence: TGTGCCAGCAGCGTAGATAGCGGGAGGGCCTCATTCAATGAGCAGTTCTTC.